The 27 T cell receptor beta chains in this list originate from one sample, sequenced in a study of blood T cells in healthy people across ages. Combining a sample-barcoded 5' primer with a J-beta primer mix, a second PCR ran for about 7 to 11 cycles. TCRdb analysed the 5' RACE reads with MiXCR anew, one entry per CDR3 protein. The profile shows approximately 880,000 distinct CDR3 sequences, 48% of them singletons. The sequenced sample consisted of blood. The receptors derive from a man aged 25 to 40 in good health.

In its sample, this clonotype was seen a few times. The V call is TRBV4-2, the J call TRBJ2-7; D is unclear. This CDR3 comprises 14 residues. The germline CDR1 and CDR2 sequences are LGHNA and YNFKEQ. The ends were cut back, 0 bases at V and 3 bases at J, with 9 bases in the middle. CDR3 in amino acids: CASSQEASHYEQYF. In DNA form, the CDR3 reads TGTGCCAGCAGCCAAGAGGCCAGCCACTACGAGCAGTACTTC.

This clonotype was observed a handful of times. The CDR3 loop reads CASSLSASARVDTQYF. The CDR3 DNA sequence: TGTGCCAGCAGCTTGAGTGCATCGGCGCGGGTGGATACGCAGTATTTT. The chain is built from TRBV7-2 and TRBJ2-3; D possibly corresponds to TRBD2 (5 bases). V lost 3 bases, J lost 6 bases, and 19 bases lay in between. Germline CDR1 reads SGHTA; CDR2 reads FQGNSA. This CDR3 is 16 amino acids long.

This clonotype showed up many times. The chain links TRBV10-3 to TRBJ2-5; 8 bases map to TRBD2. J was trimmed by 5 bases and V by 9 bases; bases with no gene match: 8. The CDR3 contains 13 residues. Germline values: CDR1 ENHRY, CDR2 SYGVKD. As DNA, the CDR3 is TGTGCCATGACCGAGACTAGCGACGAGACCCAGTACTTC. Residues: CAMTETSDETQYF.

The chain couples TRBV20-1 to TRBJ2-3; tentative D call: TRBD2 (6 bases). CDR1 and CDR2 (germline): DFQATT, SNEGSKA (reference sequence). With 5 bases removed from V and 4 bases from J, the gap between germline ends came to 16 bases. This CDR3 spans 14 amino acids. In DNA, the CDR3 is TGCAGTGCTCGGGGCGCTAGCGCGCCAGATACGCAGTATTTT. It specifies CSARGASAPDTQYF.

This clonotype was observed many times. This chain joins TRBV9 and TRBJ2-5; possible D gene TRBD1, 5 bases. Trimming left V 1 base short and J 2 bases short, with 12 bases between. Germline V lookup: CDR1 SGDLS, CDR2 YYNGEE. The CDR3 length is 15 residues. The CDR3 here is CASSVSDSHQETQYF. The DNA of the CDR3 is TGTGCCAGCAGCGTATCCGACAGCCATCAAGAGACCCAGTACTTC.

The J gene is TRBJ1-1, the V gene TRBV7-9; TRBD1 matches at 10 bases. The length of the CDR3 is 15 residues. J gave up 6 bases and V 6 bases, and 10 bases lay outside the gene matches. Germline-derived CDR1 and CDR2 are SEHNR and FQNEAQ (reference sequence). The DNA for the CDR3 is TGTGCCAGCAGATTGGGGACAGGGGTGAGCGCTGAAGCTTTCTTT. Its translation: CASRLGTGVSAEAFF.

The CDR3 here is CAISESGPGVGYTF. In DNA form, the CDR3 reads TGTGCCATCAGTGAGTCCGGGCCCGGGGTTGGCTACACCTTC. The V and J genes are TRBV10-3 and TRBJ1-2; D is unresolved. The CDR3 contains 14 residues. The germline V and J ends were trimmed by 0 bases and 7 bases, with 12 bases remaining between them. Germline V lookup: CDR1 ENHRY, CDR2 SYGVKD.

This clonotype was seen a handful of times. V gene TRBV5-1 combines with J gene TRBJ2-1; D is possibly TRBD1 or TRBD2 (7 bases each). Trimming pared 1 base from V and 7 bases from J, leaving 18 bases between. CDR1 SGHRS and CDR2 YFSETQ come from the germline V gene. This CDR3 spans 16 amino acids. The CDR3 DNA sequence: TGCGCCAGCAGCTTGAGGGAGGGGGCGCGAAGTAATGAGCAGTTCTTC. The encoded protein is CASSLREGARSNEQFF.

This clonotype has at least ten counts. This CDR3 is CASSQVGGYEQYF. CDR3 in DNA: TGCGCCAGCAGCCAAGTCGGAGGCTACGAGCAGTACTTC. The chain joins TRBV4-1 to TRBJ2-7; D may be TRBD2 (5 bases). CDR1 and CDR2 (germline): MGHRA, YSYEKL. V was shortened by 1 base and J by 3 bases, with 7 bases between the two germline ends. This CDR3 has 13 residues.

This clonotype was seen repeatedly, ten times or more. The chain joins TRBV2 to TRBJ2-5; D is unclear. The length of the CDR3 is 12 residues. Deletions cut 11 bases from V and 2 bases from J, with 12 bases between. CDR1 SNHLY and CDR2 FYNNEI come from the germline V gene. The DNA for the CDR3 is TGTGCCGTCCGAGACTGGCAAGAGACCCAGTACTTC. Its protein is CAVRDWQETQYF.

CDR3 sequence (DNA): TGCAGTGCGGCAAGGGACGACGGGTCACCCCTCCACTTT. Amino acid sequence: CSAARDDGSPLHF. The chain employs TRBV20-1 and TRBJ1-6; perhaps TRBD1 as D (5 bases). Trimming removed 6 bases at V and 10 bases at J, with 16 bases between. The CDR3 has 13 amino acids. Germline values: CDR1 DFQATT, CDR2 SNEGSKA (reference sequence).

This clonotype occurred a few times. The genes are TRBV20-1 and TRBJ2-1, with 14 bases that match TRBD2. Germline loops: CDR1 DFQATT, CDR2 SNEGSKA (reference sequence). Germline trimming cut 6 bases from V and 4 bases from J; bases unmatched to any gene: 8. This CDR3 region has 16 residues. CDR3: CSAVTSGGARYNEQFF. The CDR3 DNA follows: TGCAGTGCCGTGACTAGCGGGGGGGCCAGATACAATGAGCAGTTCTTC.

V and J are TRBV6-6 and TRBJ2-1, with 10 bases matching TRBD2. V dropped 2 bases and J dropped 6; count of bases not matched to a gene: 4. CDR1 is MNHNY, CDR2 SVGAGI, per germline (reference sequence). The CDR3 totals 15 residues. The CDR3 nucleotides read TGTGCCAGCAGTTACATTAGCGGGGGGAGCAATGAGCAGTTCTTC. Translating it yields CASSYISGGSNEQFF.

The V call is TRBV20-1, the J call TRBJ1-1, with 7 bases identical to TRBD1. CDR1 is DFQATT and CDR2 is SNEGSKA in the germline V gene (reference sequence). The CDR3 consists of 14 residues. Trimming cost V 0 bases and J 4 bases; bases outside gene matches: 5. The CDR3 DNA follows: TGCAGTGCTAGAGATAGAGCAGGGGGCACTGAAGCTTTCTTT. Protein: CSARDRAGGTEAFF.

In its sample, this clonotype was seen many times. The V and J genes are TRBV5-1 and TRBJ2-7; 9 bases are shared with TRBD1. Unmatched junction bases numbered 5, after V lost 5 bases and J lost 2 bases. Germline CDR1 reads SGHRS; CDR2 reads YFSETQ. The CDR3 runs 14 residues. The CDR3 region has the DNA TGCGCCAGCAGAACGGGACAGGGACCCTACGAGCAGTACTTC. This gives the protein CASRTGQGPYEQYF.

The J gene is TRBJ2-5, the V gene TRBV13, with unresolved D. Deletions cut 5 bases from V and 2 bases from J, with 9 bases between. Germline CDR1 PRHDT, CDR2 FYEKMQ (reference sequence). This CDR3 is built from 13 residues. CDR3 in DNA: TGTGCCAGCAGCATGTCTAGTCAAGAGACCCAGTACTTC. Translation: CASSMSSQETQYF.

CDR3 protein: CASAPGQGTYEQYF. The CDR3 DNA reads TGTGCCAGCGCCCCAGGGCAGGGCACCTACGAGCAGTACTTC. The V call is TRBV6-5, the J call TRBJ2-7, with D possibly TRBD1 on 5 matching bases. The CDR3 runs to 14 residues. In germline, CDR1 is MNHEY, CDR2 SVGAGI. V was pared by 8 bases and J by 2 bases, with 16 bases between.

The genes are TRBV7-9 and TRBJ2-4; TRBD1 is a possible D gene (6 bases). The CDR3 totals 16 residues. The germline V and J ends were trimmed by 5 bases and 3 bases, with 17 bases remaining between them. Looked up from germline, CDR1 is SEHNR and CDR2 is FQNEAQ (reference sequence). CDR3 loop: CASSLGQSLGKNIQYF. The CDR3 DNA is TGTGCCAGCAGCCTCGGACAGTCACTCGGCAAAAACATTCAGTACTTC.

The V gene is TRBV24-1, the J gene TRBJ2-5, with D perhaps given as TRBD1 or TRBD2 (5 bases each). Germline CDR1 and CDR2: KGHDR and SFDVKD. The CDR3 has 15 residues. V lost 4 bases and J lost 2, with 13 bases in between. CDR3 sequence: CATSDPGTGQETQYF. DNA of the CDR3: TGTGCCACCAGTGACCCCGGGACGGGACAAGAGACCCAGTACTTC.

There are a few counts of this clonotype. The V gene is TRBV7-9, the J gene TRBJ2-7; tentatively, D is TRBD2 (5 bases). Germline V CDR1 and CDR2: SEHNR, FQNEAQ (reference sequence). The CDR3 length is 14 residues. V was cut by 1 base and J by 0 bases, with 7 bases left in between. The CDR3 here is CASSLGGRSYEQYF. CDR3 nucleotides: TGTGCCAGCAGCTTAGGAGGGCGCTCCTACGAGCAGTACTTC.

This clonotype was detected a few times. The rearrangement uses TRBV11-2 and TRBJ2-1, with no clear D. Germline V gene data show CDR1 as SGHAT and CDR2 as FQNNGV. Trimming stripped 5 bases from V and 6 bases from J, with 17 bases between. The CDR3 length is 15 residues. CDR3 sequence: CASSEEVGQFNEQFF. In DNA form, the CDR3 reads TGTGCCAGCAGCGAAGAGGTCGGCCAGTTCAATGAGCAGTTCTTC.

The chain couples TRBV6-2 or TRBV6-3 to TRBJ2-5; D gene unclear. The CDR3 has 13 residues. The germline gives CDR1 MNHEY, CDR2 SVGEGT. V dropped 3 bases and J dropped 5 bases, with 10 bases sitting between them. The CDR3 DNA reads TGTGCCAGCAGTTATAGTGACGGGGAGACCCAGTACTTC. Translating it yields CASSYSDGETQYF.

The V call is TRBV5-1, the J call TRBJ2-3; TRBD2 might be the D (6 bases). The CDR3 covers 14 residues. CDR1 is SGHRS and CDR2 is YFSETQ in the germline V gene. Between the trimmed V and J ends, which lost 7 bases and 1 base, there was a span of 13 bases. CDR3 in DNA: TGCGCCAGCGCCATAGCGGAGGGCACAGATACGCAGTATTTT. This gives the protein CASAIAEGTDTQYF.

The chain has TRBV6-1 and TRBJ1-2; D call uncertain. The CDR3 runs to 13 residues. The germline V gene encodes CDR1 MNHNS and CDR2 SASEGT. V was shortened by 0 bases and J by 7 bases, with 9 bases between the two germline ends. In DNA form, the CDR3 reads TGTGCCAGCAGTGAAGCCCTAGCAAGTGGCTACACCTTC. Its translation is CASSEALASGYTF.

This clonotype was counted between two and nine times. The V call is TRBV10-3, the J call TRBJ2-7; D perhaps matches TRBD1 (5 bases). Trimming took off 3 bases at V and 0 bases at J, with 9 bases between the two ends. The germline gives CDR1 ENHRY, CDR2 SYGVKD. The CDR3 consists of 14 residues. The CDR3 spells CAISDRDHSYEQYF. As DNA, the CDR3 is TGTGCCATCAGTGACAGGGATCACTCCTACGAGCAGTACTTC.

The chain recombines TRBV15 with TRBJ1-5; no definite D call. Germline loops: CDR1 LNHNV, CDR2 YYDKDF (reference sequence). The CDR3 runs to 18 residues. V dropped 0 bases and J dropped 0 bases, with 15 bases sitting between them. The CDR3 spells CATSRDLAGGNSNQPQHF. CDR3 nucleotides: TGTGCCACCAGCAGAGATTTAGCTGGAGGGAATAGCAATCAGCCCCAGCATTTT. The complete variable domain, with remaining parts taken from reference TRBV15 and TRBJ1-5, reads DAMVIQNPRYQVTQFGKPVTLSCSQTLNHNVMYWYQQKSSQAPKLLFHYYDKDFNNEADTPDNFQSRRPNTSFCFLDIRSPGLGDTAMYLCATSRDLAGGNSNQPQHFGDGTRLSIL.

This clonotype has only a few counts. The chain couples TRBV6-2 or TRBV6-3 to TRBJ2-5; 8 positions match TRBD1. Losses at the gene ends were 6 bases for V and 11 bases for J; bases not matched to a gene: 14. The length of the CDR3 is 14 residues. Germline V gene lookup returns CDR1 MNHEY and CDR2 SVGEGT. The CDR3 spells CASSSGQAAREQYF. The CDR3 region has the DNA TGTGCCAGCAGCTCGGGACAGGCCGCCCGGGAGCAGTACTTC.